A single sample gave rise to the 22 T cell receptor beta chains below, sequenced in a study of T cells in Graves' hyperthyroidism and ophthalmopathy. TCR beta CDR3 regions were amplified from RNA transcripts. Initially, a first-round RT-PCR of the TCR CDR3 employed the HTBI primer set. TCRdb called the multiplex PCR reads again in MiXCR, with one record for every CDR3 protein. The top ten hold approximately 6.8% of the sample, which has about 640,000 distinct CDR3 sequences, about 45% seen once. Material for sequencing was peripheral blood or thyroid tissue (not recorded which). The receptors were sampled from an adult man with Graves' disease, either hyperthyroidism or ophthalmopathy (not recorded which).

This clonotype was picked up many times. The V and J genes are TRBV7-2 and TRBJ1-1; D possibly corresponds to TRBD1 (5 bases). The CDR3 covers 13 residues. Per germline, CDR1 SGHTA and CDR2 FQGNSA. V was cut by 4 bases and J by 4 bases, with 10 bases left in between. The CDR3 DNA reads TGTGCCAGCAGCTCATACCAGGGCACTGAAGCTTTCTTT. Amino acid sequence: CASSSYQGTEAFF.

The chain is built from TRBV10-3 and TRBJ1-1; maybe TRBD1 (6 bases). The CDR3 sequence is 15 residues long. The V end lost 4 bases, the J end lost 1 base, and 13 bases lay between the germline ends. Germline V CDR1 and CDR2: ENHRY, SYGVKD. The CDR3 here is CAISVQEGGNTEAFF. The CDR3 DNA sequence: TGTGCCATCAGTGTCCAGGAGGGGGGGAACACTGAAGCTTTCTTT.

V is TRBV6-6 and J is TRBJ2-7; 7 bases fit TRBD2. Unmatched junction bases numbered 8, after V lost 5 bases and J lost 7 bases. Germline V gene data show CDR1 as MNHNY and CDR2 as SVGAGI (reference sequence). CDR3 length: 13 residues. The CDR3 loop reads CASSRAGLNEQYF. CDR3 nucleotide sequence: TGTGCCAGCAGTAGAGCGGGACTCAATGAGCAGTACTTC.

The rearrangement uses TRBV6-5 and TRBJ2-7; D may be TRBD1 (6 bases). Germline V gene lookup returns CDR1 MNHEY and CDR2 SVGAGI. Trimming cost V 2 bases and J 3 bases, with 14 bases left between them. CDR3 size: 15 residues. The CDR3 here is CASSYDGTPNYEQYF. In DNA form, the CDR3 reads TGTGCCAGCAGTTACGACGGGACACCTAACTACGAGCAGTACTTC.

V is TRBV19 and J is TRBJ1-1; 7 nucleotides match TRBD1. This CDR3 contains 14 residues. From germline, CDR1 is LNHDA and CDR2 SQIVND (reference sequence). The trim removed 6 bases at V and 6 bases at J, leaving 10 bases unmatched. This chain's CDR3 is CASRLRDSHPEAFF. The CDR3, as DNA: TGTGCCAGTAGGCTACGGGACAGTCACCCTGAAGCTTTCTTT.

This clonotype was observed at least ten times. The V and J genes are TRBV7-2 and TRBJ2-7; TRBD2 aligns across 7 bases. In germline, CDR1 is SGHTA, CDR2 FQGNSA. The CDR3 extends over 15 amino acids. Trimming removed 5 bases from V and 9 bases from J; junction bases left unmatched: 16. The DNA of the CDR3 is TGTGCCAGCAGCCCCCTAGGGGCGGGAGTTTCGGGGCAGTACTTC. Protein product: CASSPLGAGVSGQYF.

The chain joins TRBV5-5 to TRBJ1-1, with D possibly being TRBD1 (5 bases). This CDR3 is 14 amino acids long. Germline V gene data show CDR1 as SGHKS and CDR2 as YYEKEE (reference sequence). Trimming stripped 4 bases from V and 2 bases from J, with 12 bases between. The CDR3 DNA sequence: TGTGCCAGCAGCATGGGGCACAGAAACACTGAAGCTTTCTTT. Its translation: CASSMGHRNTEAFF.

This clonotype turned up a few times. This chain uses TRBV7-9 with TRBJ1-2, with TRBD1 identical over 9 bases. The V gene end was trimmed by 4 bases and the J gene end by 3 bases; junction bases not matched to a gene: 6. Germline CDR1 reads SEHNR; CDR2 reads FQNEAQ (reference sequence). The CDR3 sequence is 15 residues long. As DNA, the CDR3 is TGTGCCAGCAGCTCCCTCCGGGACAGGGACTATGGCTACACCTTC. It specifies CASSSLRDRDYGYTF.

V is TRBV10-3 and J is TRBJ1-6; D is ambiguous. Germline CDR1 reads ENHRY; CDR2 reads SYGVKD. CDR3 length: 14 residues. V lost 3 bases and J 10 bases, leaving 13 bases between the germline ends. CDR3 loop: CAISDVGSGSPLHF. CDR3 nucleotides: TGTGCCATCAGTGATGTGGGGTCGGGGTCACCCCTCCACTTT.

This clonotype has a count of ten or more. The V call is TRBV7-8, the J call TRBJ1-6, with D maybe TRBD1 (6 bases). Trimming removed 6 bases from V and 7 bases from J, with 13 bases in between. CDR1 is SGHVS, CDR2 FQNEAQ, per germline. The CDR3 is 14 amino acids. In DNA, the CDR3 is TGTGCCAGCAGAAGGGACATACAGAATTCACCCCTCCACTTT. Translating gives CASRRDIQNSPLHF.

The J gene is TRBJ2-7, the V gene TRBV2; D possibly corresponds to TRBD2 (6 bases). The CDR3 has 16 residues. The V end lost 4 bases, the J end lost 3 bases, and 19 bases lay between the germline ends. CDR1 SNHLY and CDR2 FYNNEI come from the germline V gene. The CDR3, as DNA: TGTGCCAGCAGTGCTAGAGATCGAGGCGGGGACTACGAGCAGTACTTC. Its translation: CASSARDRGGDYEQYF.

The CDR3 spells CASSLLGGMTEAFF. In nucleotides, the CDR3 is TGTGCCAGCAGCTTATTAGGGGGCATGACTGAAGCTTTCTTT. The J gene is TRBJ1-1, the V gene TRBV11-1, with 7 bases matching TRBD1. Germline V gene lookup returns CDR1 SGHAT and CDR2 FQDESV (reference sequence). V dropped 2 bases and J dropped 5; count of bases not matched to a gene: 5. This CDR3 contains 14 residues. Full variable domain (rest looked up from reference TRBV11-1 and TRBJ1-1): EAEVAQSPRYKITEKSQAVAFWCDPISGHATLYWYRQILGQGPELLVQFQDESVVDDSQLPKDRFSAERLKGVDSTLKIQPAELGDSAMYLCASSLLGGMTEAFFGQGTRLTVV.

V gene TRBV4-1 combines with J gene TRBJ2-7, with TRBD2 matching over 10 bases. Germline V gene sequence: CDR1 MGHRA, CDR2 YSYEKL. This CDR3 is 17 amino acids long. V lost 3 bases to trimming and J lost 4 bases; unmatched junction nucleotides: 12. In DNA, the CDR3 is TGCGCCAGCAGCCAGACTTCTGGGACTAGCGCGTCTTACGAGCAGTACTTC. This translates into CASSQTSGTSASYEQYF.

As to this clonotype: Given a much more abundant clone one base away, this may be a read error. The chain has TRBV2 and TRBJ1-5; D is uncertain. Germline V CDR1 and CDR2: SNHLY, FYNNEI. V was shortened by 4 bases and J by 9 bases, with 10 bases between the two germline ends. The CDR3 runs to 12 residues. CDR3 loop: CASSATFRPQHF. CDR3 DNA sequence: TGTGCCAGCAGTGCCACTTTTCGGCCCCAGCATTTT.

CDR3 loop: CASSQDPHGNTEAFF. The CDR3 nucleotides read TGTGCCAGCAGCCAAGACCCCCATGGGAACACTGAAGCTTTCTTT. V gene TRBV7-6 combines with J gene TRBJ1-1, with D unclear. The length of the CDR3 is 15 residues. V gave up 5 bases and J gave up 1 base, with 14 bases separating them. Germline-derived CDR1 and CDR2 are SGHVS and FNYEAQ. The whole variable domain, remainder taken from reference TRBV7-6 and TRBJ1-1, is GAGVSQSPRYKVTKRGQDVALRCDPISGHVSLYWYRQALGQGPEFLTYFNYEAQQDKSGLPNDRFSAERPEGSISTLTIQRTEQRDSAMYRCASSQDPHGNTEAFFGQGTRLTVV.

Worth noting for this clonotype: A much larger clone lies one base from this, so it may be a read error. The CDR3 ends on some other residue instead of the conserved phenylalanine or tryptophan, so this is likely a read error. The rearrangement uses TRBV5-1 and TRBJ1-2; no clear D. This CDR3 is built from 15 residues. Looked up from germline, CDR1 is SGHRS and CDR2 is YFSETQ. The V end lost 0 bases, the J end lost 4 bases, and 13 bases lay between the germline ends. CDR3 in amino acids: CASSLAETGLYGYTL. The CDR3 DNA reads as TGCGCCAGCAGCTTGGCTGAGACCGGGCTCTATGGCTACACCCTC.

V usage is TRBV5-1 and J usage is TRBJ1-2, with TRBD1 matching 9 bases. Trimming at V came to 3 bases and at J to 4 bases, leaving 7 bases not matched to a gene. CDR1 is SGHRS and CDR2 is YFSETQ in the germline V gene. CDR3 length equals 15 residues. CDR3 sequence: CASSSAGTGSYGYTF. CDR3 bases: TGCGCCAGCAGCTCGGCCGGGACAGGGTCCTATGGCTACACCTTC.

The gene calls are TRBV25-1 and TRBJ1-6, with D perhaps matching TRBD1 (6 bases). CDR1 MGHDK and CDR2 SYGVNS come from the germline V gene. The CDR3 has 12 amino acids. Trimming stripped 9 bases from V and 8 bases from J, with 11 bases between. CDR3 nucleotides: TGTGCCAGTACAGGGTGGGATTCACCCCTCCACTTT. Translating gives CASTGWDSPLHF.

This clonotype came up a few times. The chain links TRBV5-1 to TRBJ2-2, with 9 bases that match TRBD1. With 5 bases clipped from V and 7 bases from J, the junction kept 6 bases outside the gene matches. The CDR3 runs to 14 residues. Germline loops: CDR1 SGHRS, CDR2 YFSETQ. The DNA of the CDR3 is TGCGCCAGCAGAAGGACAGGGGAGGACGGGGAGCTGTTTTTT. Amino acids: CASRRTGEDGELFF. The full variable domain, in which reference TRBV5-1 and TRBJ2-2 provide the parts outside the CDR3, is KAGVTQTPRYLIKTRGQQVTLSCSPISGHRSVSWYQQTPGQGLQFLFEYFSETQRNKGNFPGRFSGRQFSNSRSEMNVSTLELGDSALYLCASRRTGEDGELFFGEGSRLTVL.

At least ten counts were recorded for this clonotype. This rearrangement joins TRBV2 to TRBJ1-4; maybe TRBD1 (5 bases). This CDR3 is 14 amino acids long. V was pared by 3 bases and J by 8 bases, with 13 bases between. CDR1 SNHLY and CDR2 FYNNEI come from the germline V gene. The chain's CDR3 is CASSEEGIVEKLFF. CDR3 coding DNA: TGTGCCAGCAGTGAGGAGGGGATTGTGGAAAAACTGTTTTTT. Full variable domain (missing parts from reference TRBV2 and TRBJ1-4): EPEVTQTPSHQVTQMGQEVILRCVPISNHLYFYWYRQILGQKVEFLVSFYNNEISEKSEIFDDQFSVERPDGSNFTLKIRSTKLEDSAMYFCASSEEGIVEKLFFGSGTQLSVL.

This clonotype was observed a few times. The V call is TRBV2, the J call TRBJ1-2, with a tentative D call TRBD1 (6 bases). Trimming removed 6 bases at V and 5 bases at J, with 16 bases between. The CDR3 runs 14 residues. Germline V CDR1 and CDR2: SNHLY, FYNNEI. CDR3 sequence reads: CASSPRRDIYGYTF. The CDR3, as DNA: TGTGCCAGCAGCCCCAGGCGGGACATATATGGCTACACCTTC.

This clonotype was counted many times. The CDR3 DNA follows: TGCAGCGTAGCCGTCGCCCTGGGCACTGAAGCTTTCTTT. This sequence encodes CSVAVALGTEAFF. J is TRBJ1-1 and V is TRBV29-1, with no clear D. The CDR3 sequence is 13 residues long. Trimming shortened V by 6 bases and J by 4 bases, and 15 bases separated the two germline ends. CDR1 is SQVTM, CDR2 ANQGSEA, per germline.